The source of this T cell receptor beta chain is a study of T cells after posttransplantation cyclophosphamide. Points on this clone: No antigen is known for it.

The method was immunoSEQ multiplex PCR; TCRdb's version includes in-frame clones alone and lacks a portion of them. The sample has about 19,000 clones, over 70% seen once. The study's findings and limits: Recipient CMV seropositivity and CMV reactivation strongly tracked TRB clonality. Later post-transplant blood repertoires were often dominated by donor CD8+ memory clones. Tissue-infiltrating T cells from skin or gut overlapped little with blood T cells.

Treatment was busulfan-fludarabine conditioning, a marrow graft, and cyclophosphamide on days +3 and +4. V lost 4 bases and J 9 bases, leaving 10 bases between the germline ends. The CDR3 extends over 11 amino acids. Specimen: PBMCs, collected after an allogeneic stem cell transplant with post-transplant cyclophosphamide. This receptor was obtained from a young adult male patient who received an allogeneic stem cell transplant from a related donor, was CMV-positive, and had acute GVHD only. Some T cells here may be from the graft donor. The chain uses TRBV5-3 and TRBJ1-2; D remains ambiguous. TRBV5-3 is an ORF, and what it does is uncertain. The CDR3 DNA sequence: TGTGCCAGAAGCCCACCGGGAAGCTACACCTTC. Its translation: CARSPPGSYTF.